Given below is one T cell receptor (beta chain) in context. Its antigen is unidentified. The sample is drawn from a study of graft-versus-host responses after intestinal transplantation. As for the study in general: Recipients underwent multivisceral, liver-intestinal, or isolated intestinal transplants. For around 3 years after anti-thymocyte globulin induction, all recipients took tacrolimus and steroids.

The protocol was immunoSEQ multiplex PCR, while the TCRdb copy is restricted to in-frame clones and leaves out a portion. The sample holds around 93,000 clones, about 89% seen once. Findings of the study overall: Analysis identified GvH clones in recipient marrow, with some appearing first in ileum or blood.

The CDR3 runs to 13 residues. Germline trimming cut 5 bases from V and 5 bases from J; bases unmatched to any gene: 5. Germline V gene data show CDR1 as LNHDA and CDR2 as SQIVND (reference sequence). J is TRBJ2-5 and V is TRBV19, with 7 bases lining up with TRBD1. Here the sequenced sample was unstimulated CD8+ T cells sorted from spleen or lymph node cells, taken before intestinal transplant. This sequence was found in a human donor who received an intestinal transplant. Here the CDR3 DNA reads TGTGCCAGTAGTTGGGACAGAGGGGAGACCCAGTACTTC. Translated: CASSWDRGETQYF.